The clone carrying this TCR beta chain showed up just a few times. Its antigen is unknown. The CDR3 is made up of 16 amino acids. Trimming cost V 0 bases and J 0 bases, with 12 bases left between them. Germline values: CDR1 DFQATT, CDR2 SNEGSKA (reference sequence). This sample was taken from a study of T-cell reconstitution after alpha-beta-depleted transplantation in children. TCRbeta library preparation incorporated unique molecular identifiers. TCRdb passed the PCR reads through MiXCR, listing each CDR3 protein once. The sample consists of around 500,000 distinct CDR3 sequences, under 30% of them appearing once. Study-level results: Surviving recipient T cells and thymic progenitors accounted for the high day-60 TCRbeta diversity observed in some patients. Most T-cell counts and diversity one year after the transplant came from T cells that were newly produced.

Here the sequenced sample was PBMCs, mostly from graft donor cells, taken 360 days after TCRalphabeta/CD19-depleted stem cell transplant. The receptor comes from a boy under two years old who had a stem cell transplant for acute myeloid leukemia, so the T cells may come from the graft donor. The V call is TRBV20-1, the J call TRBJ2-4; maybe TRBD2 (5 bases). CDR3 in amino acids: CSARDEPGLAKNIQYF. CDR3 DNA: TGCAGTGCTAGAGATGAACCAGGACTAGCCAAAAACATTCAGTACTTC.